This T cell receptor beta chain was recorded in a study of T-cell memory formation after mild COVID-19. In its sample, this clonotype was seen a few times. V gave up 1 base and J gave up 5 bases, with 15 bases separating them. Germline V lookup: CDR1 LGHNA, CDR2 YNFKEQ. The CDR3 extends over 16 amino acids. MiXCR, applied by TCRdb to the 5' RACE reads, yields one record per CDR3 protein. The top ten hold approximately 2.2% of the sample, which has about 180,000 distinct CDR3 sequences, 16% seen once. The clonotype originates from an adult woman who had mild COVID-19 (a few samples of this study predate the infection). Cell type and time point are not known. The sequencing sample was made of PBMCs or a T cell subset sorted from them (not recorded which). The chain has TRBV4-2 and TRBJ2-1; weak D call: TRBD2 (7 bases). The CDR3 nucleotides read TGTGCCAGCAGCCAAGGATCGAGCGGGGACAACAATGAGCAGTTCTTC. This encodes CASSQGSSGDNNEQFF.